These 19 T cell receptor beta chains came from one sample sequenced in a study of T cell repertoires in cytomegalovirus infection. MiXCR, applied by TCRdb to the reads, yields one record per CDR3 protein. The table includes approximately 630,000 distinct CDR3 sequences, roughly 24% detected once. Sequences were obtained from CD8+ T cells from PBMCs. These receptors were taken from a human donor in good health (CMV status not recorded). Some clones in this sample may be carry-over from other donors' samples.

This clonotype was seen a few times. J is TRBJ2-3 and V is TRBV27, with D unresolved. The CDR3 runs to 16 residues. CDR1 is MNHEY and CDR2 is SMNVEV in the germline V gene (reference sequence). V was clipped by 3 bases and J by 2 bases, with 15 bases between them. The chain's CDR3 is CASSLSDPDLTDTQYF. CDR3 in DNA: TGTGCCAGCAGTTTGTCGGACCCTGACCTCACAGATACGCAGTATTTT.

This clonotype appeared many times. This sequence joins TRBV4-3 and TRBJ1-1; D unclear. The ends were cut back, 3 bases at V and 7 bases at J, with 12 bases in the middle. The V gene's germline CDR1 is LGHNA and CDR2 YSLEER. This CDR3 is 13 amino acids long. Here the CDR3 reads CASSHFTGHEAFF. The CDR3 coding sequence is TGCGCCAGCAGCCATTTTACCGGGCATGAAGCTTTCTTT.

This clonotype was seen more than once but under ten times. This chain joins TRBV6-6 and TRBJ2-3, with TRBD2 matching over 7 bases. The CDR3 is made up of 14 amino acids. The germline gives CDR1 MNHNY, CDR2 SVGAGI (reference sequence). V dropped 10 bases and J dropped 0; count of bases not matched to a gene: 7. The DNA of the CDR3 is TGTGCCATATCCCAGCGGGGAAGCACAGATACGCAGTATTTT. This encodes CAISQRGSTDTQYF.

The table lists this clonotype with a few counts. The chain uses TRBV28 and TRBJ1-1; D gene uncertain. This CDR3 is built from 17 residues. V dropped 4 bases and J dropped 0 bases, with 18 bases sitting between them. Looked up from germline, CDR1 is MDHEN and CDR2 is SYDVKM. The DNA of the CDR3 is TGTGCCAGCAGTTCACTACCGGCAGGATCGATGAACACTGAAGCTTTCTTT. It specifies CASSSLPAGSMNTEAFF.

The chain is built from TRBV7-9 and TRBJ2-6, with 8 bases identical to TRBD1. With V trimmed by 4 bases and J by 0 bases, 5 bases remained unmatched. This CDR3 region has 17 residues. CDR1 and CDR2 from the germline V gene are SEHNR and FQNEAQ (reference sequence). CDR3 in amino acids: CASSSTTGVSGANVLTF. The CDR3 bases are TGTGCCAGCAGCTCGACGACAGGGGTCTCTGGGGCCAACGTCCTGACTTTC.

The gene calls are TRBV2 and TRBJ1-2; possibly TRBD1 for D (5 bases). This CDR3 has 13 residues. The V end lost 10 bases, the J end lost 3 bases, and 15 bases lay between the germline ends. From germline, CDR1 is SNHLY and CDR2 FYNNEI. In DNA form, the CDR3 reads TGTGCCACTCCCAGGGCCCAGGACTATGGCTACACCTTC. The encoded protein is CATPRAQDYGYTF.

This clonotype was seen a few times. The V gene is TRBV4-2, the J gene TRBJ1-2, with a weak D call TRBD1 (5 bases). CDR1 is LGHNA and CDR2 is YNFKEQ in the germline V gene. Trimming removed 6 bases from V and 3 bases from J, with 17 bases in between. The CDR3 loop spans 15 amino acids. CDR3 region: CASRHTAGVHYGYTF. In DNA form, the CDR3 reads TGTGCCAGCAGGCATACCGCGGGGGTCCACTATGGCTACACCTTC.

This clonotype came up many times. V usage is TRBV7-2 and J usage is TRBJ1-5, with D perhaps matching TRBD1 (6 bases). The ends were cut back, 1 base at V and 7 bases at J, with 14 bases in the middle. Germline CDR1 SGHTA, CDR2 FQGNSA. The CDR3 is 15 residues long. In nucleotides, the CDR3 is TGTGCCAGCAGCTTAGTGCCGGACAGCGGCCAGCCCCAGCATTTT. It encodes CASSLVPDSGQPQHF.

This clonotype occurred many times. This rearrangement joins TRBV7-9 to TRBJ1-2; D is unclear. Trimming stripped 1 base from V and 8 bases from J, with 17 bases between. Germline values: CDR1 SEHNR, CDR2 FQNEAQ (reference sequence). The CDR3 is 15 amino acids. The CDR3 nucleotides are TGTGCCAGCAGCTTAGGTCCCTTGGCATTCGAAGGCTACACCTTC. Residues: CASSLGPLAFEGYTF. The whole variable domain, remainder taken from reference TRBV7-9 and TRBJ1-2, is DTGVSQNPRHKITKRGQNVTFRCDPISEHNRLYWYRQTLGQGPEFLTYFQNEAQLEKSRLLSDRFSAERPKGSFSTLEIQRTEQGDSAMYLCASSLGPLAFEGYTFGSGTRLTVV.

This clonotype has a handful of counts. This chain links TRBV19 with TRBJ1-2, with D possibly matching TRBD1 (6 bases). CDR1 is LNHDA and CDR2 is SQIVND in the germline V gene (reference sequence). The length of the CDR3 is 13 residues. V was clipped by 6 bases and J by 3 bases, with 11 bases between them. This chain's CDR3 is CASRPRQDYGYTF. As DNA, the CDR3 is TGTGCCAGTAGGCCAAGACAGGACTATGGCTACACCTTC.

This clonotype has only a few counts. The V call is TRBV7-9, the J call TRBJ2-6; 7 bases fit TRBD1. The V and J ends lost 3 bases and 2 bases, in that order; junction bases with no gene match: 7. This CDR3 contains 17 residues. Germline values: CDR1 SEHNR, CDR2 FQNEAQ (reference sequence). The CDR3 region is CASSFPGGVPGANVLTF. CDR3 coding DNA: TGTGCCAGCAGCTTTCCAGGGGGAGTGCCTGGGGCCAACGTCCTGACTTTC. The full variable domain, its missing parts supplied by reference TRBV7-9 and TRBJ2-6, is DTGVSQNPRHKITKRGQNVTFRCDPISEHNRLYWYRQTLGQGPEFLTYFQNEAQLEKSRLLSDRFSAERPKGSFSTLEIQRTEQGDSAMYLCASSFPGGVPGANVLTFGAGSRLTVL.

The sample holds one count of this clonotype. The chain joins TRBV6-4 to TRBJ1-5; the D is unclear. Germline V gene lookup returns CDR1 MRHNA and CDR2 SNTAGT. This CDR3 region has 15 residues. Trimming cost V 8 bases and J 3 bases, with 17 bases left between them. The chain's CDR3 is CASGRLLQDNQPQHF. The DNA for the CDR3 is TGTGCCAGCGGTCGCTTACTCCAGGACAATCAGCCCCAGCATTTT.

In this sample, this clonotype turned up a few times. This chain uses TRBV6-5 with TRBJ1-5; TRBD1 is a possible D gene (6 bases). V was clipped by 8 bases and J by 7 bases, with 12 bases between them. Germline V gene data show CDR1 as MNHEY and CDR2 as SVGAGI. The CDR3 contains 12 residues. CDR3 amino acids: CASGGRGQPQHF. The CDR3 bases are TGTGCCAGCGGGGGCCGGGGGCAGCCCCAGCATTTT.

This clonotype was seen repeatedly, ten times or more. This chain connects TRBV27 to TRBJ2-1; D possibly uses TRBD1 or TRBD2 (5 bases each). The germline V and J ends were trimmed by 5 bases and 8 bases, with 19 bases remaining between them. The germline V gene has CDR1 MNHEY and CDR2 SMNVEV (reference sequence). The CDR3 totals 15 residues. The CDR3 protein is CASSRRDGIKDEQFF. CDR3 nucleotides: TGTGCCAGCAGTCGCCGGGACGGCATTAAGGATGAGCAGTTCTTC.

This clonotype has just a few counts. This chain links TRBV2 with TRBJ1-2; D possibly corresponds to TRBD1 (6 bases). Germline V gene lookup returns CDR1 SNHLY and CDR2 FYNNEI. V lost 1 base to trimming and J lost 6 bases, with 12 bases between them. The CDR3 contains 14 residues. Written as DNA, the CDR3 is TGTGCCAGCAGTGAAGATCAGGGGCAGCATGGCTACACCTTC. Translating it yields CASSEDQGQHGYTF. Drawing the rest from reference TRBV2 and TRBJ1-2, the complete variable domain is EPEVTQTPSHQVTQMGQEVILRCVPISNHLYFYWYRQILGQKVEFLVSFYNNEISEKSEIFDDQFSVERPDGSNFTLKIRSTKLEDSAMYFCASSEDQGQHGYTFGSGTRLTVV.

There are many counts of this clonotype. V usage is TRBV7-9 and J usage is TRBJ2-3; D is possibly TRBD1 (6 bases). V lost 5 bases, J lost 2 bases, and 20 bases lay in between. The CDR3 runs to 17 residues. Germline assignment: CDR1 SEHNR and CDR2 FQNEAQ (reference sequence). CDR3 protein: CASSAGVRTEATDTQYF. CDR3 bases: TGTGCCAGCAGCGCAGGAGTTCGGACAGAGGCCACAGATACGCAGTATTTT.

The chain is built from TRBV23-1 and TRBJ1-2; 7 bases align to TRBD1. TRBV23-1 is given ORF status, its function remaining uncertain. The J segment lost 10 bases and the V segment lost 0 bases, leaving 11 bases of the junction unmatched. The CDR3 is 15 amino acids. Here the CDR3 reads CASSQSRQGERVYTF. The CDR3 region has the DNA TGCGCCAGCAGTCAATCTCGACAGGGTGAAAGGGTCTACACCTTC.

The chain links TRBV29-1 to TRBJ2-7; D not resolved. V lost 1 base to trimming and J lost 2 bases, with 9 bases between them. CDR3 length: 13 amino acids. Germline CDR1 reads SQVTM; CDR2 reads ANQGSEA. CDR3 DNA sequence: TGCAGCGTTGAAGGGCCGGAACCCTACGAGCAGTACTTC. It specifies CSVEGPEPYEQYF.

The chain links TRBV18 to TRBJ2-1; possible D gene TRBD2, 5 bases. The germline V and J ends were trimmed by 5 bases and 7 bases, with 9 bases remaining between them. This CDR3 spans 12 amino acids. Germline V gene lookup returns CDR1 KGHSH and CDR2 LQKENI. CDR3 nucleotide sequence: TGTGCCAGCTCAGGCAGACTAAATGAGCAGTTCTTC. Amino acids: CASSGRLNEQFF.